What follows is one T cell receptor (beta chain) and its context. Donors included only healthy HIV-negative adults lacking recent acute infections or vaccinations. This entry comes from a study of shared clonotypes between healthy human individuals. About the research overall: CD4 naive and CD4 memory each took three plates per donor, while CD8 naive took two and CD8 memory one.

With 8 bases clipped from V and 3 bases from J, the junction kept 5 bases outside the gene matches. Germline V gene lookup returns CDR1 SGHVS and CDR2 FQNEAQ. There are 13 residues in the CDR3. Produced via immunoSEQ multiplex PCR; TCRdb's table is partial and in-frame only. The data show 650,000 to 700,000 clones, with about nine tenths seen just once and 34% held by the top ten. The rearrangement uses TRBV7-8 and TRBJ2-7, with TRBD1 matching over 9 bases. The specimen was memory CD8+ T cells from PBMCs. Subset specified: CD45RO+ cells pooled with CCR7-negative TemRA cells. This TCR came from a man younger than 35 in good health. Some clones in this sample may be carry-over from other donors' samples. The CDR3, as DNA: TGTGCCAGCTGGGGACAGGGAAACTACGAGCAGTACTTC. Translation: CASWGQGNYEQYF. Based on the CDR3 plus reference TRBV7-8 and TRBJ2-7, the full variable domain is GAGVSQSPRYKVAKRGQDVALRCDPISGHVSLFWYQQALGQGPEFLTYFQNEAQLDKSGLPSDRFFAERPEGSVSTLKIQRTQQEDSAVYLCASWGQGNYEQYFGPGTRLTVT.